This T cell receptor beta chain was captured in a study of T-cell reconstitution after alpha-beta-depleted transplantation in children. In its sample, this clonotype was seen many times. Its antigen is currently unknown. Study-wide results and limits: At one year after transplant, newly produced T cells mostly accounted for T-cell counts and diversity. Some patients owed their high day-60 TCRbeta diversity to surviving recipient T cells and thymic progenitors. Expanded graft clones numbering several hundred reportedly gave rise to alpha-beta T cells about two months after transplant.

Deletions cut 6 bases from V and 2 bases from J, with 11 bases between. The CDR3 has 14 residues. The germline gives CDR1 MDHEN, CDR2 SYDVKM. Preparation of the TCRbeta library involved a method that used unique molecular identifiers. Each CDR3 protein is one row after TCRdb ran MiXCR on the PCR reads. In the table there are 120,000 to 150,000 distinct CDR3 sequences, around 9% of which are singletons. This rearrangement joins TRBV28 to TRBJ1-5, with D possibly matching TRBD1 (5 bases). This clonotype originated in a female patient under 10 years old who had a stem cell transplant for congenital amegakaryocytic thrombocytopenia, so the T cells may come from the graft donor. The sequencing used PBMCs, mostly from graft donor cells, collected 180 days after TCRalphabeta/CD19-depleted stem cell transplant. CDR3 in amino acids: CASRLQGRNQPQHF. For the CDR3, the DNA is TGTGCCAGCAGACTTCAGGGCCGCAATCAGCCCCAGCATTTT.